These T cell receptor beta chains were read from a single sample in a study of blood T cell repertoires in COVID-19. Method: immunoSEQ multiplex PCR; TCRdb's copy keeps in-frame clones and lacks some. The sample includes under 200,000 clones, 81% of them seen just once. Source material: PBMCs or T cells enriched from blood (not recorded which). These TCRs come from a woman aged 40 to 49 with acute COVID-19. The CDR3 runs from the conserved cysteine through the conserved F or W. The D gene is left open where the match is weak. Clone sizes are given selectively: once, few, many, or a class where the clone is expanded.

length	size	V	J	D	DNA	CDR3
13	NA	TRBV5-6	TRBJ2-2	NA	TGTGCCAGCAGCTTGTTTTCGTCCGGGGAGCTGTTTTTT	CASSLFSSGELFF
12	NA	TRBV27	TRBJ2-7	NA	TGTGCCAGCAGTTTATCGAGCGACGAGCAGTACTTC	CASSLSSDEQYF
15	NA	TRBV7-2	TRBJ2-3	TRBD2	TGTGCCAGCAGCCGTGGGCTAGCGGGCCAGGATACGCAGTATTTT	CASSRGLAGQDTQYF
14	NA	TRBV7-2	TRBJ1-1	NA	TGTGCCAGCAGCTTAGGCGGGTTTTCGGAGGAAGCTTTCTTT	CASSLGGFSEEAFF
18	NA	TRBV20-1	TRBJ2-3	TRBD2	TGCAGTGCTAGTTGGACTAGCGGGAGGACTACCTCCACAGATACGCAGTATTTT	CSASWTSGRTTSTDTQYF
15	NA	TRBV29-1	TRBJ2-2	NA	TGCAGCGTTTCTGGGGGGGGCACGAACACCGGGGAGCTGTTTTTT	CSVSGGGTNTGELFF
14	once	TRBV9	TRBJ2-1	TRBD2	TGTGCCAGCAGCGTGGCTAGCGGGTACAATGAGCAGTTCTTC	CASSVASGYNEQFF
14	once	TRBV7-3	TRBJ2-5	NA	TGTGCCAGCAGCTTGCACGGGGATCAAGAGACCCAGTACTTC	CASSLHGDQETQYF
14	NA	TRBV21-1	TRBJ2-2	NA	TGTGCCCCTCGGGAGGGCGGGGGCACCGGGGAGCTGTTTTTT	CAPREGGGTGELFF
12	NA	TRBV15	TRBJ2-1	NA	TGTGCCACCAGCAGAGTAGAGAATGAGCAGTTCTTC	CATSRVENEQFF
14	many	TRBV10-3	TRBJ2-2	TRBD2	TGTGCCATCAGTGAAGGGACTAGCGTCGGGGAGCTGTTTTTT	CAISEGTSVGELFF
15	NA	TRBV7-6	TRBJ2-2	NA	TGTGCCAGCAGCCCTAGAGCGGAGGTCACCGGGGAGCTGTTTTTT	CASSPRAEVTGELFF
15	NA	TRBV5-3	TRBJ2-1	NA	TGTGCCAGAAGCCCCAGTCCTGAAACAGGGAATGAGCAGTTCTTC	CARSPSPETGNEQFF
14	NA	TRBV19	TRBJ2-3	NA	TGTGCCGGTACTCCGGGAATAAACACAGATACGCAGTATTTT	CAGTPGINTDTQYF